This is a list of T cell receptor beta chains from one sample in a study of T-cell reconstitution after alpha-beta-depleted transplantation in children. TCRdb reprocessed the PCR reads with MiXCR, giving one entry per CDR3 protein. The sample yields more than 150,000 distinct CDR3 sequences, approximately 7% seen once. The sample was PBMCs from the stem cell graft donor, taken from the stem cell graft. The receptors here all came from a human donor who donated a stem cell graft to a child with Wiskott-Aldrich syndrome. CDR3s include the opening cysteine and the closing phenylalanine or tryptophan.

TRBV20-1,TRBJ1-4,CSARVGAAEKLFF
TRBV5-5,TRBJ2-7,CASSPTDRVYEQYF
TRBV5-1,TRBJ1-1,CASSRGQGNTEAFF
TRBV30,TRBJ2-6,CAWSVGLSGANVLTF
TRBV5-6,TRBJ2-7,CASSSQSQLPISEQYF
TRBV30,TRBJ1-5,CAWSPGTVGSGLRQPQHF
TRBV5-1,TRBJ1-2,CASSTGGGDNYGYTF
TRBV5-1,TRBJ2-7,CASSLSGTLSYEQYF
TRBV28,TRBJ1-5,CASSRTLASNQPQHF
TRBV4-3,TRBJ2-3,CASSQGLAGGQVDTQYF
TRBV6-5,TRBJ2-5,CASSSSSQETQYF
TRBV5-1,TRBJ2-5,CASSLAEGRETQYF
TRBV25-1,TRBJ1-6,CASSADSPLNSPLHF
TRBV5-1,TRBJ1-1,CASSLAGSGNTEAFF
TRBV7-8,TRBJ2-1,CASSLARLAGPGLNEQFF
TRBV12-3/TRBV12-4,TRBJ1-1,CASSLGPSGRTEAFF
TRBV2,TRBJ2-1,CASLGGNEQFF
TRBV28,TRBJ2-7,CASSLLGTGIYEQYF
TRBV10-2,TRBJ2-7,CASSEPGDRGYKQYF
TRBV12-3/TRBV12-4,TRBJ1-4,CASSQYRGGNEKLFF
TRBV20-1,TRBJ2-1,CSAPTRQEYNEQFF
TRBV5-1,TRBJ1-1,CASSPGARFRAFLQFTEAFF
TRBV14,TRBJ2-1,CASSQDYTRSYNEQFF
TRBV29-1,TRBJ2-3,CSVSTGLPTDTQYF